This entry is about one TCR beta chain. Its target is not known. Autopsy tissues included GI tract, liver, skin and lymphoid organs. The sample originates from a study of tissue T cells after allogeneic stem cell transplantation. The study, taken as a whole, reports: Shared clones across patients were few; motif clustering revealed tissue-specific shared signatures. This small cohort was clinically heterogeneous, and sampling depth was a limitation.

Per the germline V gene, CDR1 is SQVTM and CDR2 is ANQGSEA. V lost 4 bases and J lost 1, with 7 bases in between. This CDR3 region has 12 residues. Sequenced by immunoSEQ multiplex PCR; TCRdb stores in-frame clones only, minus some. The data show more than 9,000 clones, about two thirds seen once. The sequence came from a woman between 18 and 55 years old with breast cancer. The sample in question was tissue from the right colon, obtained at autopsy. The J gene is TRBJ1-1, the V gene TRBV29-1, with D unresolved. CDR3 bases: TGCAGCGTTGTCGACGGGAACACTGAAGCTTTCTTT. As protein: CSVVDGNTEAFF.